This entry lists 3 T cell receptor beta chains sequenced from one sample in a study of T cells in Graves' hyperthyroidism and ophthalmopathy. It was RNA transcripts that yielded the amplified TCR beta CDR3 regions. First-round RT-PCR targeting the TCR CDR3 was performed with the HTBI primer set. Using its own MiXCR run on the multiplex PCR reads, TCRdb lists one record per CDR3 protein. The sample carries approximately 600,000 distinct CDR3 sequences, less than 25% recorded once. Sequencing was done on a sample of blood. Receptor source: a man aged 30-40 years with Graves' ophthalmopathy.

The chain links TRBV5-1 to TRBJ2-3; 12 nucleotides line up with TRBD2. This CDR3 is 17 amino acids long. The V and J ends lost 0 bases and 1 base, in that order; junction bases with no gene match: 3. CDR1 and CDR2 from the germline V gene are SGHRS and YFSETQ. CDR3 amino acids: CASSLGTSGAGTDTQYF. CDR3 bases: TGCGCCAGCAGCTTGGGGACTAGCGGGGCCGGCACAGATACGCAGTATTTT.

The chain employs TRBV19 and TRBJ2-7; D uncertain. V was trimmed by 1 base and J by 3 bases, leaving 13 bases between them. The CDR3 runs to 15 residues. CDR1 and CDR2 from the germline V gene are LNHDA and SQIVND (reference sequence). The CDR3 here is CASSIVPGMNYEQYF. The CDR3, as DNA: TGTGCCAGTAGTATAGTCCCTGGAATGAACTACGAGCAGTACTTC.

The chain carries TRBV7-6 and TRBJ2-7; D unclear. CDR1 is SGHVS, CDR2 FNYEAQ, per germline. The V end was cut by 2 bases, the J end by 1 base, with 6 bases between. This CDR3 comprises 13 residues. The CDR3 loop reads CASSLSKSYEQYF. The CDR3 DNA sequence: TGTGCCAGCAGCTTAAGTAAATCCTACGAGCAGTACTTC.